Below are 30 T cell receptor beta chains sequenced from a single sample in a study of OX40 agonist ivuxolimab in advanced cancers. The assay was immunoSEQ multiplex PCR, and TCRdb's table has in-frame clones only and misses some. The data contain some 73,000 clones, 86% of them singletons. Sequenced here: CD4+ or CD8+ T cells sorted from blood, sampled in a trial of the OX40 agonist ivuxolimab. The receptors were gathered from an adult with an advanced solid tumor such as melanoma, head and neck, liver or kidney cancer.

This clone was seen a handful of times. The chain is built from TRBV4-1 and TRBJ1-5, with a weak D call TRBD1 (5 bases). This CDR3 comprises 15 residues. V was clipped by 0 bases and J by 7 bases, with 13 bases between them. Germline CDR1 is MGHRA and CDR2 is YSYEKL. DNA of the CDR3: TGCGCCAGCAGCCAAGATTTGACAGCATGGCAGCCCCAGCATTTT. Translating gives CASSQDLTAWQPQHF.

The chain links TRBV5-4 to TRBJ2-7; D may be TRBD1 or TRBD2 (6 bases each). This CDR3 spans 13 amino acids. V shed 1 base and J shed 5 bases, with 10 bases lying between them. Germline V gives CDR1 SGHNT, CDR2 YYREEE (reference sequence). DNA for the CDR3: TGTGCCAGCAGCTTGTCGGGGGCCCACGAGCAGTACTTC. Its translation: CASSLSGAHEQYF.

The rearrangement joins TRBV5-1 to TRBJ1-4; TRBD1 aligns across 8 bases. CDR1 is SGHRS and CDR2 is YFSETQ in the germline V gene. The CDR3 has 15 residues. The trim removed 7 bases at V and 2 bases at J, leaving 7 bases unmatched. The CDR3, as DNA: TGCGCCAGCGCCTCCGGGACAGGCACTAATGAAAAACTGTTTTTT. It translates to CASASGTGTNEKLFF. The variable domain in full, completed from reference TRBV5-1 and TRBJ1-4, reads KAGVTQTPRYLIKTRGQQVTLSCSPISGHRSVSWYQQTPGQGLQFLFEYFSETQRNKGNFPGRFSGRQFSNSRSEMNVSTLELGDSALYLCASASGTGTNEKLFFGSGTQLSVL.

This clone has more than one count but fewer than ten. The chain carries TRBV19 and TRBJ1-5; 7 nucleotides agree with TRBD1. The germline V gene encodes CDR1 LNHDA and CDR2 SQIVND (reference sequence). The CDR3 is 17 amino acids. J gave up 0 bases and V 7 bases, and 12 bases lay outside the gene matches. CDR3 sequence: CASTDRAPGGSNQPQHF. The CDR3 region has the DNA TGTGCCAGTACAGACAGGGCCCCAGGGGGTAGCAATCAGCCCCAGCATTTT. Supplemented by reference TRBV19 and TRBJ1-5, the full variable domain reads DGGITQSPKYLFRKEGQNVTLSCEQNLNHDAMYWYRQDPGQGLRLIYYSQIVNDFQKGDIAEGYSVSREKKESFPLTVTSAQKNPTAFYLCASTDRAPGGSNQPQHFGDGTRLSIL.

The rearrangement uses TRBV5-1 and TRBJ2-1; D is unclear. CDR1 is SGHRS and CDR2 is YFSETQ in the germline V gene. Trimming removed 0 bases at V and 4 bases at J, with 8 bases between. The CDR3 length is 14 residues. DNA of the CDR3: TGCGCCAGCAGCTTGGCTATAGCATACAATGAGCAGTTCTTC. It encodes CASSLAIAYNEQFF.

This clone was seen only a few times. Written as DNA, the CDR3 is TGTGCCAGCAGAGAGGGGCTAGCGGGGGTCTACGAGCAGTACTTC. This sequence encodes CASREGLAGVYEQYF. This sequence joins TRBV7-2 and TRBJ2-7; 10 nucleotides match TRBD2. V gave up 6 bases and J gave up 3 bases; unmatched junction bases: 8. The CDR3 is 15 amino acids. Looked up from germline, CDR1 is SGHTA and CDR2 is FQGNSA.

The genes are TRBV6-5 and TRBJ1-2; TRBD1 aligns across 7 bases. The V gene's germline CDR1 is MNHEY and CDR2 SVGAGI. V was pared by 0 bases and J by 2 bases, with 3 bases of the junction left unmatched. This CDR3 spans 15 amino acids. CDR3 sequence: CASSYSGTENYGYTF. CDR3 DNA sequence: TGTGCCAGCAGTTACTCAGGGACAGAAAACTATGGCTACACCTTC.

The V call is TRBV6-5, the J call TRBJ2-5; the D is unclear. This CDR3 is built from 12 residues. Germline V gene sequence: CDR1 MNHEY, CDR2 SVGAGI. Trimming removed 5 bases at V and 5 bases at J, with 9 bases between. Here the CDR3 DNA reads TGTGCCAGCAGTCGGCACCTGGAGACCCAGTACTTC. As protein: CASSRHLETQYF.

The CDR3 DNA is TGTGCCAGTAACCGGGGGCAGGGGAATTCACCCCTCCACTTT. Its protein is CASNRGQGNSPLHF. V gene TRBV19 combines with J gene TRBJ1-6, with D perhaps TRBD1 (6 bases). CDR1 and CDR2 (germline): LNHDA, SQIVND (reference sequence). V shed 7 bases and J shed 7 bases, with 14 bases lying between them. The CDR3 sequence is 14 residues long.

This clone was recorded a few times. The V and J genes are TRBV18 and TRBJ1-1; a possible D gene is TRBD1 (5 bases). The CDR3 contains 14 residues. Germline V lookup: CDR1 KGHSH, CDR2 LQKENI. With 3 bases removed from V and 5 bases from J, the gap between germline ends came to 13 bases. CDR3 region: CASSPGPSGTEAFF. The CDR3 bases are TGTGCCAGCTCACCGGGGCCGAGTGGGACTGAAGCTTTCTTT.

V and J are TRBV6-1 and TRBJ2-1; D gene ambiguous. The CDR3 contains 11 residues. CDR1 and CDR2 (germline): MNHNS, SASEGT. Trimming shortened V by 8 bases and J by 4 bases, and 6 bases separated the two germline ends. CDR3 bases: TGTGCCAGCGGCTATTACAATGAGCAGTTCTTC. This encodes CASGYYNEQFF.

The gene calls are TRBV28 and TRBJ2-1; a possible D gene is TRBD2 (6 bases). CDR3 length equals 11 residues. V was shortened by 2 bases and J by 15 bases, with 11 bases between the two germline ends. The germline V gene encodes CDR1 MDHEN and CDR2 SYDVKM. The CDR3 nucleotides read TGTGCCAGCAGTTTAAGCGGGTACCGGTTCTTC. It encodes CASSLSGYRFF. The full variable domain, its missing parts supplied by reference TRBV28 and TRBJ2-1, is DVKVTQSSRYLVKRTGEKVFLECVQDMDHENMFWYRQDPGLGLRLIYFSYDVKMKEKGDIPEGYSVSREKKERFSLILESASTNQTSMYLCASSLSGYRFFGPGTRLTVL.

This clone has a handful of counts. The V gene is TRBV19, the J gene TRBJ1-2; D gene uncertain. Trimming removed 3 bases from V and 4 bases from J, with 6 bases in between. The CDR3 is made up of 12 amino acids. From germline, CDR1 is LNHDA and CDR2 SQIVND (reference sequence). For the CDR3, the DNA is TGTGCCAGTAGTATTTCCGTCTATGGCTACACCTTC. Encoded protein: CASSISVYGYTF.

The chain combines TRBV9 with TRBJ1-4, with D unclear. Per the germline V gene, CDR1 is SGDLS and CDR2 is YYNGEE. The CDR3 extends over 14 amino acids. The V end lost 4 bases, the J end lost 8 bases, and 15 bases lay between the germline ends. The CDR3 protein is CASSPRPGWEKLFF. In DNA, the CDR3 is TGTGCCAGCAGCCCACGTCCTGGGTGGGAAAAACTGTTTTTT.

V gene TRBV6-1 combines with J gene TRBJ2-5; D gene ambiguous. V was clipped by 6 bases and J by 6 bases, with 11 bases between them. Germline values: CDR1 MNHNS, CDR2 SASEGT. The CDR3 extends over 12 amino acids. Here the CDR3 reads CASSSIGQTQYF. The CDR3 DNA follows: TGTGCCAGCAGCTCCATAGGACAGACCCAGTACTTC.

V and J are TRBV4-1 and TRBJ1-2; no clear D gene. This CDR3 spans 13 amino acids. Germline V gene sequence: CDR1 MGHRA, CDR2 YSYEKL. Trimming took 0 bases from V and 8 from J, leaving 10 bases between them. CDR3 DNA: TGCGCCAGCAGCCAAGATGCGGGTGGAGGCTACACCTTC. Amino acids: CASSQDAGGGYTF.

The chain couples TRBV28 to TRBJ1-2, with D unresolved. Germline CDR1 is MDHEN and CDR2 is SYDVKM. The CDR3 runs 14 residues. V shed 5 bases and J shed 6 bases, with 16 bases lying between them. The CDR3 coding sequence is TGTGCCAGCAGTGGCCGGTGGTCATTGGATGGCTACACCTTC. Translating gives CASSGRWSLDGYTF.

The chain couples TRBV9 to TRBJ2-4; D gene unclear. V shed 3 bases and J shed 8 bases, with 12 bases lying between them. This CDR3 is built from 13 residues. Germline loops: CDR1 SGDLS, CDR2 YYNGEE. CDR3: CASSAGPQDIQYF. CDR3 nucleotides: TGTGCCAGCAGCGCTGGACCTCAAGACATTCAGTACTTC.

The CDR3 loop is CASSLITFETQYF. The DNA for the CDR3 is TGTGCCAGCAGCTTGATTACGTTTGAGACCCAGTACTTC. The rearrangement joins TRBV5-6 to TRBJ2-5, with no clear D. CDR1 is SGHDT and CDR2 is YYEEEE in the germline V gene. Trimming left V 1 base short and J 5 bases short, with 9 bases between. The CDR3 has 13 amino acids. The full variable domain, with the rest looked up from reference TRBV5-6 and TRBJ2-5, is DAGVTQSPTHLIKTRGQQVTLRCSPKSGHDTVSWYQQALGQGPQFIFQYYEEEERQRGNFPDRFSGHQFPNYSSELNVNALLLGDSALYLCASSLITFETQYFGPGTRLLVL.

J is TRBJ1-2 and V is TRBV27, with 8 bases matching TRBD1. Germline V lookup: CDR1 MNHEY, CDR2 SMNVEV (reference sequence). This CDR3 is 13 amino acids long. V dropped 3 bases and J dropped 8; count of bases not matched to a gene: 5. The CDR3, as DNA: TGTGCCAGCAGTTTCGGACAGGGAGGAGGCTACACCTTC. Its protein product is CASSFGQGGGYTF.

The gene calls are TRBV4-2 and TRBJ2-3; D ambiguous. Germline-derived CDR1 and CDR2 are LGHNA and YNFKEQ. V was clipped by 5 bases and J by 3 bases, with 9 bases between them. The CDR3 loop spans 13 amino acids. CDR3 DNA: TGTGCCAGCAGCTTGGCCGGGACAGATACGCAGTATTTT. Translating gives CASSLAGTDTQYF.

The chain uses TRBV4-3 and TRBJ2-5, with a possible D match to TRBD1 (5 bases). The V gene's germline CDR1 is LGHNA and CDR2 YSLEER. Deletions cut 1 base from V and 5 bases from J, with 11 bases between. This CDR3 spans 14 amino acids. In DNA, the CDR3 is TGCGCCAGCAGCCAAGGGGGCGGTCCGGAGACCCAGTACTTC. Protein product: CASSQGGGPETQYF.

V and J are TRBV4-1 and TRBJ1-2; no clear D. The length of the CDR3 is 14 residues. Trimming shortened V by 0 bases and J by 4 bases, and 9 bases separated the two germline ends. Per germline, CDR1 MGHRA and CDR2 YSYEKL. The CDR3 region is CASSQDGGSYGYTF. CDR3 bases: TGCGCCAGCAGCCAAGATGGCGGCAGCTATGGCTACACCTTC.

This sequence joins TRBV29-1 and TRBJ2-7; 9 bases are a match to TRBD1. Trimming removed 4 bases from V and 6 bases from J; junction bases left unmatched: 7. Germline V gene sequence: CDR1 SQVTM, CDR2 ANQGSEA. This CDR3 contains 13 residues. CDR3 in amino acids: CSVALDRGIEQYF. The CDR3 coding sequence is TGCAGCGTTGCCTTAGACAGGGGGATCGAGCAGTACTTC.

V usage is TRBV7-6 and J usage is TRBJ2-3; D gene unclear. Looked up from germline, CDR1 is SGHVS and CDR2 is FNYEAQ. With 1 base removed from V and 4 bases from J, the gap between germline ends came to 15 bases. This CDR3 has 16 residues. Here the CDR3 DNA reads TGTGCCAGCAGCTTAGGTTCGTTTATGACACCAGATACGCAGTATTTT. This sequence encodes CASSLGSFMTPDTQYF.

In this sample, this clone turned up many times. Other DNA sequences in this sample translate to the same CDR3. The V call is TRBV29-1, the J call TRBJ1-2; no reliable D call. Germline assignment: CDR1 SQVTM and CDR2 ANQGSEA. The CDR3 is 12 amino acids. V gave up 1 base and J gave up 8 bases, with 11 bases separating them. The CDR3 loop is CSVEAGFGGYTF. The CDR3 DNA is TGCAGCGTTGAAGCCGGTTTCGGAGGCTACACCTTC.

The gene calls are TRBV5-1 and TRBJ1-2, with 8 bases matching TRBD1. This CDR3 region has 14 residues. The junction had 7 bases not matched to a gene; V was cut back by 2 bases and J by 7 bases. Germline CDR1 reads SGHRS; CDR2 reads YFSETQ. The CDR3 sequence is CASSLMDRAGGYTF. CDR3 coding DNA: TGCGCCAGCAGCTTAATGGACAGGGCCGGTGGCTACACCTTC.

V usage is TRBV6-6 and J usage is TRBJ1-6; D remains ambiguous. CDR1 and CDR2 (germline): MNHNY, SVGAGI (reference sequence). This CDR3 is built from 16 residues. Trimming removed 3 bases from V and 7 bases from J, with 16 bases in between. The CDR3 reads CASSYSRGLENSPLHF. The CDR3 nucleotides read TGTGCCAGCAGTTATTCAAGAGGGTTAGAGAATTCACCCCTCCACTTT.

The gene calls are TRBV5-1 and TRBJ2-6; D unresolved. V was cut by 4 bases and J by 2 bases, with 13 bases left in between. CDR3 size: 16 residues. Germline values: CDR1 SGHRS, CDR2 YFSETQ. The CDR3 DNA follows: TGCGCCAGCAGCCCGATGGGGTCCGCTGGGGCCAACGTCCTGACTTTC. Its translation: CASSPMGSAGANVLTF.

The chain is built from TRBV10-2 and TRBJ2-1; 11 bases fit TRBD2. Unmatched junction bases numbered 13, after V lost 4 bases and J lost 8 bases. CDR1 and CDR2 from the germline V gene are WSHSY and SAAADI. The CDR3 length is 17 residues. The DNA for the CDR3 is TGCGCCAGCAGTGTCCTCCCAGGACTAGCGGGTAAATATGAGCAGTTCTTC. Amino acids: CASSVLPGLAGKYEQFF.